These 19 T cell receptor beta chains were sequenced from one sample in a study of OX40 agonist ivuxolimab in advanced cancers. TCRdb keeps only in-frame clones here, not all; method: immunoSEQ multiplex PCR. The profile shows roughly 15,000 clones, over 75% of them singletons. The specimen was CD4+ or CD8+ T cells sorted from blood, collected in a trial of the OX40 agonist ivuxolimab. The origin of the receptors is an adult with an advanced solid tumor such as melanoma, head and neck, liver or kidney cancer.

The V gene is TRBV27, the J gene TRBJ1-2; TRBD1 might be the D (5 bases). This CDR3 has 13 amino acids. Trimming removed 5 bases at V and 4 bases at J, with 11 bases between. In germline, CDR1 is MNHEY, CDR2 SMNVEV (reference sequence). CDR3 in amino acids: CASSLGVGYGYTF. The CDR3 region has the DNA TGTGCCAGCAGTCTAGGGGTGGGCTATGGCTACACCTTC.

This clone showed up just a few times. This rearrangement joins TRBV28 to TRBJ2-2, with D possibly being TRBD2 (6 bases). V lost 3 bases, J lost 6 bases, and 14 bases lay in between. In germline, CDR1 is MDHEN, CDR2 SYDVKM. CDR3 size: 15 residues. CDR3 coding DNA: TGTGCCAGCAGTTTGGACTACTCTATCGCCGGGGAGCTGTTTTTT. Translated, it gives CASSLDYSIAGELFF.

The chain uses TRBV2 and TRBJ2-7; TRBD2 agrees at 7 bases. This CDR3 region has 15 residues. The germline CDR1 and CDR2 sequences are SNHLY and FYNNEI. The trim removed 6 bases at V and 0 bases at J, leaving 8 bases unmatched. CDR3 coding DNA: TGTGCCAGCAGCCGAAGGCGGGAGCTCTCCTACGAGCAGTACTTC. This gives the protein CASSRRRELSYEQYF.

Judged by abundance, this clone is medium-sized. The chain employs TRBV19 and TRBJ2-7, with TRBD2 identical over 14 bases. Germline assignment: CDR1 LNHDA and CDR2 SQIVND (reference sequence). CDR3 length equals 16 residues. V lost 1 base and J lost 4; bases outside the gene matches: 3. The CDR3 DNA is TGTGCCAGTAGTATAGGCGGGACTAGCGGGAGTTACGAGCAGTACTTC. This translates into CASSIGGTSGSYEQYF.

The V call is TRBV28, the J call TRBJ2-7; TRBD2 aligns across 7 bases. After removal of 7 bases from V and 0 bases from J, the junction contained 9 bases not matched to a gene. Germline V CDR1 and CDR2: MDHEN, SYDVKM. The CDR3 spans 15 residues. The CDR3 DNA reads TGTGCCAGCACTATTATGGCTAGCGGCTCCTACGAGCAGTACTTC. Translation: CASTIMASGSYEQYF.

The chain couples TRBV9 to TRBJ2-1; 8 bases fit TRBD2. Germline CDR1 SGDLS, CDR2 YYNGEE. The CDR3 sequence is 13 residues long. The V segment lost 3 bases and the J segment 4 bases; nucleotides outside the gene matches: 0. The CDR3 region is CASSASGYNEQFF. As DNA, the CDR3 is TGTGCCAGCAGCGCTAGCGGGTACAATGAGCAGTTCTTC.

V and J are TRBV7-6 and TRBJ2-3; D ambiguous. This CDR3 has 15 residues. V lost 5 bases to trimming and J lost 0 bases, with 12 bases between them. Germline lookup yields CDR1 SGHVS and CDR2 FNYEAQ. The CDR3 is CASSPTPTSTDTQYF. CDR3 sequence (DNA): TGTGCCAGCAGCCCCACCCCTACTAGCACAGATACGCAGTATTTT.

The rearrangement links TRBV4-1 to TRBJ2-3; TRBD2 is a possible D gene (6 bases). In germline, CDR1 is MGHRA, CDR2 YSYEKL. Trimming removed 7 bases from V and 0 bases from J, with 14 bases in between. The CDR3 consists of 15 residues. Here the CDR3 DNA reads TGCGCCAGCACCGGGCTAGCGCAAAGCACAGATACGCAGTATTTT. This encodes CASTGLAQSTDTQYF.

The V call is TRBV5-1, the J call TRBJ2-7; D is undetermined. CDR3 size: 11 residues. The V end was cut by 2 bases, the J end by 3 bases, with 3 bases between. Germline V gene lookup returns CDR1 SGHRS and CDR2 YFSETQ. The CDR3 sequence is CASSFDYEQYF. CDR3 coding DNA: TGCGCCAGCAGCTTCGACTACGAGCAGTACTTC.

This clone was seen a few times. V and J are TRBV9 and TRBJ1-6; D call uncertain. The CDR3 is 14 amino acids. Germline V CDR1 and CDR2: SGDLS, YYNGEE. Deletions cut 5 bases from V and 0 bases from J, with 6 bases between. CDR3 nucleotide sequence: TGTGCCAGCAGTGGTAGCTCCTATAATTCACCCCTCCACTTT. This gives the protein CASSGSSYNSPLHF.

This rearrangement joins TRBV14 to TRBJ2-1; D unresolved. This CDR3 contains 16 residues. V lost 2 bases to trimming and J lost 4 bases, with 15 bases between them. Germline CDR1 SGHDN, CDR2 FVKESK. The CDR3 DNA follows: TGTGCCAGCAGCCAACACTCCTCTGTTGCATACAATGAGCAGTTCTTC. It translates to CASSQHSSVAYNEQFF. The whole variable domain, filled in from reference TRBV14 and TRBJ2-1, reads EAGVTQFPSHSVIEKGQTVTLRCDPISGHDNLYWYRRVMGKEIKFLLHFVKESKQDESGMPNNRFLAERTGGTYSTLKVQPAELEDSGVYFCASSQHSSVAYNEQFFGPGTRLTVL.

Of note for this clone: Other DNA sequences within the sample encode an identical CDR3. CDR3: CASSDSFRGLPTDTQYF. The CDR3 bases are TGTGCCAGCAGTGACTCGTTCAGGGGGCTGCCCACAGATACGCAGTATTTT. The chain links TRBV6-4 to TRBJ2-3; 8 positions agree with TRBD1. Losses at the gene ends were 0 bases for V and 2 bases for J; bases not matched to a gene: 7. CDR3 length: 17 amino acids. Germline V gene sequence: CDR1 MRHNA, CDR2 SNTAGT.

This clone was detected only a few times. The V call is TRBV5-5, the J call TRBJ2-7; TRBD1 matches at 7 bases. After removal of 5 bases from V and 3 bases from J, the junction contained 5 bases not matched to a gene. The length of the CDR3 is 13 residues. The germline CDR1 and CDR2 sequences are SGHKS and YYEKEE (reference sequence). The CDR3 region is CASRPDRDYEQYF. CDR3 DNA: TGTGCCAGCAGGCCCGACAGGGACTACGAGCAGTACTTC.

The CDR3 nucleotides are TGCGCCAGCAGCCAAGATTTATGGGCGGGCGGAACAACTAATGAAAAACTGTTTTTT. It specifies CASSQDLWAGGTTNEKLFF. V is TRBV4-3 and J is TRBJ1-4; no reliable D call. This CDR3 spans 19 amino acids. Germline V gene lookup returns CDR1 LGHNA and CDR2 YSLEER. V lost 0 bases and J 0 bases, leaving 17 bases between the germline ends.

The chain uses TRBV9 and TRBJ2-2; D might be TRBD1 (5 bases). Between the trimmed V and J ends, which lost 0 bases and 6 bases, there was a span of 12 bases. Looked up from germline, CDR1 is SGDLS and CDR2 is YYNGEE. This CDR3 region has 15 residues. CDR3 bases: TGTGCCAGCAGCGTAGAATGGGGCGCGTCCGGGGAGCTGTTTTTT. Translation: CASSVEWGASGELFF.

V is TRBV6-1 and J is TRBJ2-1, with 8 bases that match TRBD2. Germline-derived CDR1 and CDR2 are MNHNS and SASEGT. V gave up 8 bases and J gave up 8 bases; unmatched junction bases: 11. This CDR3 region has 14 residues. In DNA form, the CDR3 reads TGTGCCAGCGCGACGGTAGCGGGAAATGATGAGCAGTTCTTC. Translating gives CASATVAGNDEQFF.

The chain combines TRBV9 with TRBJ2-1; D is unclear. There are 11 residues in the CDR3. Deletions cut 3 bases from V and 6 bases from J, with 4 bases between. Germline V gives CDR1 SGDLS, CDR2 YYNGEE. The CDR3 region has the DNA TGTGCCAGCAGCGACACCAATGAGCAGTTCTTC. This sequence encodes CASSDTNEQFF.

V usage is TRBV27 and J usage is TRBJ2-1, with 11 bases matching TRBD2. The J segment lost 9 bases and the V segment lost 0 bases, leaving 10 bases of the junction unmatched. CDR3 length equals 17 residues. From germline, CDR1 is MNHEY and CDR2 SMNVEV (reference sequence). As DNA, the CDR3 is TGTGCCAGCAGTTTATCGGGGGAACTAGCGGGAGAAGCTGAGCAGTTCTTC. This sequence encodes CASSLSGELAGEAEQFF.

The rearrangement uses TRBV4-3 and TRBJ1-1, with D possibly being TRBD1 (5 bases). V lost 0 bases and J 5 bases, leaving 13 bases between the germline ends. CDR1 is LGHNA and CDR2 is YSLEER in the germline V gene. The CDR3 consists of 15 residues. The CDR3 coding sequence is TGCGCCAGCAGCCAAGATCACAGGATGGATACTGAAGCTTTCTTT. As protein: CASSQDHRMDTEAFF.